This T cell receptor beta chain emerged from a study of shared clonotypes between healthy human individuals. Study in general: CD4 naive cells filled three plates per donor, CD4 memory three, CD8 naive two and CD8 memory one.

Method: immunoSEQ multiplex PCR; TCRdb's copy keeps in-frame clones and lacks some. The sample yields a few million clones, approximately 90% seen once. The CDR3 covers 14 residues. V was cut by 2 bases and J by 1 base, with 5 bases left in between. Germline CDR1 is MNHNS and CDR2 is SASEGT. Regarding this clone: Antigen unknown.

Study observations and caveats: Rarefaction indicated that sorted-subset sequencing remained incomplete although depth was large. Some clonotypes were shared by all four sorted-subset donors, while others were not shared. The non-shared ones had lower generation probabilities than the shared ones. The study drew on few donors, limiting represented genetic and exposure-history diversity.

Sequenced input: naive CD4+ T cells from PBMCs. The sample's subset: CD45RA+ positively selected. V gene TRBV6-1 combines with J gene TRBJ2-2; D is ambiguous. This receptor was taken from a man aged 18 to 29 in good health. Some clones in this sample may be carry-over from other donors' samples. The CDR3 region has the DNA TGTGCCAGCAGTGAATTGGGGAACACCGGGGAGCTGTTTTTT. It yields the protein CASSELGNTGELFF.